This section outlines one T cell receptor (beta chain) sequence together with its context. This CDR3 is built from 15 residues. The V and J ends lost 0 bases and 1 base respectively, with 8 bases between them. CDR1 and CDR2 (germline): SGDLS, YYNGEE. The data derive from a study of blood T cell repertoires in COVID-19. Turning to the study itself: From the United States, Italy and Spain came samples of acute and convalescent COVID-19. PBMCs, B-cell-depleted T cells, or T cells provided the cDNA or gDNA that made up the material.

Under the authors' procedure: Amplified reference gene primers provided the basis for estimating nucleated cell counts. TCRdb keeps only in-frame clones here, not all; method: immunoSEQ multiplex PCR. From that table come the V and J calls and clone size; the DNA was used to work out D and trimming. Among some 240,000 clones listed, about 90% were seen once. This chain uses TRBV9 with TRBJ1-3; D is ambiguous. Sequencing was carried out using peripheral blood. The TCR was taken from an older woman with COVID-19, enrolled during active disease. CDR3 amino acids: CASSVAGSSGNTIYF. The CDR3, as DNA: TGTGCCAGCAGCGTAGCTGGGAGTTCTGGAAACACCATATATTTT.